This T cell receptor (beta chain) stems from a study of T cell responses to AZD1222 COVID-19 vaccine. On this clone itself: Its antigen is not identified.

Regarding the study as a whole: A rise in Spike-specific TCR breadth and depth followed two AZD1222 doses. Seropositive at baseline were only a handful of AZD1222 recipients.

Deletions cut 0 bases from V and 8 bases from J, with 11 bases between. This CDR3 comprises 14 residues. The V gene's germline CDR1 is SGHAT and CDR2 FQNNGV. Only in-frame clones appear in the TCRdb table, and some are missing; sequencing was by immunoSEQ multiplex PCR. The sample shows about 42,000 clones, 88% of them seen only once. This clonotype was sampled from an adult who received the AZD1222 COVID-19 vaccine. The gene calls are TRBV11-2 and TRBJ1-3, with unresolved D. This material consisted of peripheral blood, taken 28 days after the second AZD1222 dose. CDR3 in amino acids: CASSLEGNGDTIYF. The CDR3 nucleotides are TGTGCCAGCAGCTTAGAGGGAAACGGCGACACCATATATTTT. The variable domain in full, with the rest retrieved from reference TRBV11-2 and TRBJ1-3, is EAGVAQSPRYKIIEKRQSVAFWCNPISGHATLYWYQQILGQGPKLLIQFQNNGVVDDSQLPKDRFSAERLKGVDSTLKIQPAKLEDSAVYLCASSLEGNGDTIYFGEGSWLTVV.